This is a list of T cell receptor beta chains from one sample in a study of T cells in Graves' hyperthyroidism and ophthalmopathy. TCRdb called the multiplex PCR reads again in MiXCR, with one record for every CDR3 protein. The sample includes around 600,000 distinct CDR3 sequences, 12% to 15% of them seen just once. The sequenced sample was blood. Receptors were obtained from a woman aged 18-35 years with Graves' ophthalmopathy. The CDR3 runs from the conserved cysteine through the conserved F or W. D genes are given only for firm matches. Where a row states a size, it is once, few, many or the class of an expanded clone; other rows omit it.

v_gene,j_gene,d_gene,abundance,CDR3nt,CDR3aa
TRBV20-1,TRBJ2-7,TRBD2,.,TGCAGTGCCCAAGAACTAGCGGGACACTACGAGCAGTACTTC,CSAQELAGHYEQYF
TRBV7-9,TRBJ2-2,TRBD1,.,TGTGCCAGCAGCGAGTTACAGGGGTTGAACACCGGGGAGCTGTTTTTT,CASSELQGLNTGELFF
TRBV6-1,TRBJ2-5,.,few,TGTGCCAGCAGGGCGGGACGGGCCGCTGAAGAGACCCAGTACTTC,CASRAGRAAEETQYF
TRBV5-1,TRBJ2-1,TRBD2,many,TGCGCCAGCAGCCTCCGCGGGAGGGCCTGGGGTTACAATGAGCAGTTCTTC,CASSLRGRAWGYNEQFF
TRBV6-1,TRBJ1-2,.,many,TGTGCCAGCAGTCCCATCAGGGTAGAGGCTAACTATGGCTACACCTTC,CASSPIRVEANYGYTF
TRBV12-3/TRBV12-4,TRBJ1-6,.,many,TGTGCCAGCAGTTTGGGAACAGGGAGCCCCCACATAAATTCACCCCTCCACTTT,CASSLGTGSPHINSPLHF
TRBV4-3,TRBJ2-3,.,few,TGCGCCAGCAGCCAAGGGGGTGTAGCGAGGACAGATACGCAGTATTTT,CASSQGGVARTDTQYF
TRBV20-1,TRBJ2-7,.,few,TGCAGTGCCCCGACAGACCCCTACGAGCAGTACTTC,CSAPTDPYEQYF
TRBV20-1,TRBJ1-5,.,.,TGCAGTGCCCCCGGGTCCCATAGCAATCAGCCCCAGCATTTT,CSAPGSHSNQPQHF
TRBV11-3,TRBJ1-4,TRBD1,many,TGTGCCAGCAGCTTAGGTATACAGGGGACTAATGAAAAACTGTTTTTT,CASSLGIQGTNEKLFF